These T cell receptor beta chains were read from a single sample in a study of cytomegalovirus exposure and HLA in healthy donors. Some clones are missing from TCRdb's copy, which holds only in-frame ones; the method was immunoSEQ multiplex PCR. This table has tens of thousands of clones, less than 90% appearing once. What was sequenced was PBMCs. The receptors shown here come from a woman between 18 and 30 years old in good health and CMV-seropositive. Both conserved end residues are part of each CDR3. A D gene is named only where the DNA matches it firmly.

v_call,cdr3_length,d_call,cdr3_aa
TRBV9,16,TRBD1,CASSLTTGALTDTQYF
TRBV27,16,.,CASSLSEGRAKNIQYF
TRBV29-1,12,.,CSVLATMGGAFF
TRBV28,14,TRBD1,CASSTGQGRYEQYF
TRBV10-3,13,.,CAISAGVNSPLHF
TRBV5-1,18,TRBD2,CASSPSPTSGGAGETQYF
TRBV11-2,15,TRBD1,CASSSTGQGGREQFF
TRBV6-5,15,TRBD2,CASSLLAGTYNEQFF
TRBV4-1,16,TRBD2,CASRLGLAGLSYEQYF
TRBV30,12,.,CAWSVSNTEAFF
TRBV30,12,.,CALQASQETQYF
TRBV18,14,.,CASSPGGHSYEQYF
TRBV4-1,15,.,CASSQGRTDPDGYTF
TRBV7-6,14,.,CASSFNGIDNEQFF
TRBV14,14,.,CASSQGGYSEKLFF
TRBV15,15,TRBD1,CATKNRDRATDTQYF
TRBV13,16,TRBD1,CASSLVIGTGETEAFF
TRBV27,15,TRBD2,CASGTPPSGNNEQFF
TRBV4-3,18,.,CASSQDLSGQRGNYGYTF
TRBV19,15,TRBD1,CASSMQQGANQPQHF
TRBV28,16,TRBD1,CASSSNPGQVTYEQYF
TRBV27,15,TRBD2,CASSELAGGGYEQYF
TRBV6-1,16,.,CASSEASGASYNEQFF
TRBV29-1,14,TRBD1,CSARQGTDTGELFF
TRBV18,14,.,CASSLESSGNTIYF
TRBV4-1,14,.,CASRRTFRADTQYF
TRBV27,13,.,CASSLYREQPQHF
TRBV25-1,13,TRBD2,CASRFGGYNEQFF
TRBV4-1,16,.,CASSLEGSPFNSPLHF
TRBV5-1,14,TRBD1,CASRSQGAGNTIYF
TRBV5-1,15,TRBD1,CASNGQGASTDTQYF
TRBV28,16,TRBD1,CASSLGGQGIGNEQFF
TRBV27,15,.,CASSFNREPTDTQYF
TRBV9,14,.,CASNPSGGDYGYTF
TRBV7-9,16,.,CASSPFVAGATDTQYF
TRBV18,15,.,CASSPVTGGTDTQYF
TRBV9,17,TRBD1,CASSTTGAVITNEKLFF
TRBV4-1,14,.,CASSPTGHGYEQYF
TRBV4-1,19,TRBD2,CASSQGRDGGGANYNEQFF
TRBV5-5,14,.,CASSFPGLPYEQYF